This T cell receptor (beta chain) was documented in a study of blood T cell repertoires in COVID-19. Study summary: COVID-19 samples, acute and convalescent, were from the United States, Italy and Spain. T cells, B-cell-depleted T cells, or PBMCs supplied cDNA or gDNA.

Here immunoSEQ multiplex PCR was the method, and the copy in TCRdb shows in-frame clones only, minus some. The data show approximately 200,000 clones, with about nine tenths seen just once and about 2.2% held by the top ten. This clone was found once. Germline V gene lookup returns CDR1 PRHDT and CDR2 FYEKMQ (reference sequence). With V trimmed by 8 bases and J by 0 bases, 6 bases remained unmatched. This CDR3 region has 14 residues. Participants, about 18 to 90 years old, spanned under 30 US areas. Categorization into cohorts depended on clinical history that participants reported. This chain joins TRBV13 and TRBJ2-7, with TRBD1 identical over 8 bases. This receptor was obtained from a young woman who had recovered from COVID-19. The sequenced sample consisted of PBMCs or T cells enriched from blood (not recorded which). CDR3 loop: CASGSGQVSYEQYF. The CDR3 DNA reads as TGTGCCAGCGGGTCGGGACAGGTCTCCTACGAGCAGTACTTC. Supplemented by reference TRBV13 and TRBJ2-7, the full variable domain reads AAGVIQSPRHLIKEKRETATLKCYPIPRHDTVYWYQQGPGQDPQFLISFYEKMQSDKGSIPDRFSAQQFSDYHSELNMSSLELGDSALYFCASGSGQVSYEQYFGPGTRLTVT.